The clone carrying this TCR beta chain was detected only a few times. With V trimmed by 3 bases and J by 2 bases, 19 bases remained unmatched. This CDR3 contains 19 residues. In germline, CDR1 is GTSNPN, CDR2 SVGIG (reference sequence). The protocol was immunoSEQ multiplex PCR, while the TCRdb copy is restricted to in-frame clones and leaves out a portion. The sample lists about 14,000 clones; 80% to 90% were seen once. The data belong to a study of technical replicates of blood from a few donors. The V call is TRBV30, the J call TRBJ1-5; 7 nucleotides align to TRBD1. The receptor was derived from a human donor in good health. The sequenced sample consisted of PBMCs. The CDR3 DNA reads TGTGCCTGGAGGGGTCCCGGGACAGACTCGTATGGGGGCAATCAGCCCCAGCATTTT. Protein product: CAWRGPGTDSYGGNQPQHF.